Shown below are 24 T cell receptor beta chains from a single sample sequenced in a study of blood T cell repertoires in COVID-19. Clones were read by immunoSEQ multiplex PCR, and TCRdb kept only the in-frame ones, dropping some. Of hundreds of thousands of clones listed, 80% to 90% are singletons. What was sequenced was PBMCs or T cells enriched from blood (not recorded which). These receptors were collected from a woman in her forties with acute COVID-19.

The chain joins TRBV7-8 to TRBJ2-1; 8 bases agree with TRBD1. In germline, CDR1 is SGHVS, CDR2 FQNEAQ. The CDR3 length is 13 residues. V dropped 5 bases and J dropped 7; count of bases not matched to a gene: 4. CDR3 in amino acids: CASSVDRGNEQFF. The CDR3 bases are TGTGCCAGCAGCGTAGACAGGGGTAATGAGCAGTTCTTC. The complete variable domain, with remaining parts taken from reference TRBV7-8 and TRBJ2-1, reads GAGVSQSPRYKVAKRGQDVALRCDPISGHVSLFWYQQALGQGPEFLTYFQNEAQLDKSGLPSDRFFAERPEGSVSTLKIQRTQQEDSAVYLCASSVDRGNEQFFGPGTRLTVL.

The chain links TRBV7-2 to TRBJ2-1; D perhaps matches TRBD2 (7 bases). CDR3 size: 19 residues. Between the trimmed V and J ends, which lost 5 bases and 0 bases, there was a span of 23 bases. The V gene's germline CDR1 is SGHTA and CDR2 FQGNSA. The CDR3 coding sequence is TGTGCCAGCAGCCGGGGGGCGAGGGGCGGGTCCAGCTCCTACAATGAGCAGTTCTTC. Translated: CASSRGARGGSSSYNEQFF.

The genes are TRBV11-2 and TRBJ2-1, with 13 bases aligning to TRBD2. After removal of 6 bases from V and 6 bases from J, the junction contained 5 bases not matched to a gene. Germline V lookup: CDR1 SGHAT, CDR2 FQNNGV. The CDR3 contains 15 residues. The CDR3 here is CASSTTSGRGNEQFF. The CDR3 nucleotides read TGTGCCAGCAGTACAACTAGCGGGAGGGGCAATGAGCAGTTCTTC. Using reference TRBV11-2 and TRBJ2-1 for the parts outside the CDR3, the full variable domain is EAGVAQSPRYKIIEKRQSVAFWCNPISGHATLYWYQQILGQGPKLLIQFQNNGVVDDSQLPKDRFSAERLKGVDSTLKIQPAKLEDSAVYLCASSTTSGRGNEQFFGPGTRLTVL.

This sequence joins TRBV11-3 and TRBJ1-2; TRBD1 agrees at 9 bases. This CDR3 is 14 amino acids long. The V segment lost 3 bases and the J segment 3 bases; nucleotides outside the gene matches: 2. The germline V gene has CDR1 SGHNT and CDR2 YENEEA. CDR3 residues: CASSFDRGDYGYTF. The CDR3 DNA reads as TGTGCCAGCAGCTTTGACAGGGGGGACTATGGCTACACCTTC.

The chain carries TRBV11-3 and TRBJ2-2; 10 bases are a match to TRBD2. Losses at the gene ends were 4 bases for V and 11 bases for J; bases not matched to a gene: 16. Per the germline V gene, CDR1 is SGHNT and CDR2 is YENEEA. The length of the CDR3 is 17 residues. DNA of the CDR3: TGTGCCAGCAGCTCGTTCCGTAGCGGGAGGCCCAACGACGAGCTGTTTTTT. This sequence encodes CASSSFRSGRPNDELFF.

J is TRBJ2-7 and V is TRBV4-1, with 9 bases matching TRBD2. The CDR3 extends over 17 amino acids. Trimming took 1 base from V and 2 from J; bases not matched to a gene: 9. Germline CDR1 reads MGHRA; CDR2 reads YSYEKL. Written as DNA, the CDR3 is TGCGCCAGCAGCCAAGCCTTCTTAGCGGGAGACACCTACGAGCAGTACTTC. Translating it yields CASSQAFLAGDTYEQYF.

The J gene is TRBJ2-7, the V gene TRBV4-3; 10 bases align to TRBD2. The CDR3 extends over 15 amino acids. V was pared by 1 base and J by 3 bases, with 3 bases of the junction left unmatched. Germline CDR1 reads LGHNA; CDR2 reads YSLEER. The CDR3 region is CASSQGRTSGYEQYF. The CDR3, as DNA: TGCGCCAGCAGCCAAGGGAGGACTAGCGGCTACGAGCAGTACTTC.

The chain recombines TRBV7-8 with TRBJ2-1, with 7 nucleotides matching TRBD1. V shed 1 base, J shed 6 bases, and the junction held 15 bases outside the gene matches. The CDR3 sequence is 18 residues long. In germline, CDR1 is SGHVS, CDR2 FQNEAQ. CDR3 amino acids: CASSLEGASNPRGNEQFF. The CDR3 nucleotides are TGTGCCAGCAGCTTAGAGGGGGCCTCCAACCCACGGGGCAATGAGCAGTTCTTC. Variable domain in full (rest from reference TRBV7-8 and TRBJ2-1): GAGVSQSPRYKVAKRGQDVALRCDPISGHVSLFWYQQALGQGPEFLTYFQNEAQLDKSGLPSDRFFAERPEGSVSTLKIQRTQQEDSAVYLCASSLEGASNPRGNEQFFGPGTRLTVL.

The rearrangement joins TRBV2 to TRBJ2-7, with a weak D call TRBD1 (7 bases). The CDR3 covers 15 residues. Germline V gene data show CDR1 as SNHLY and CDR2 as FYNNEI. The V gene lost 8 bases and the J gene lost 3 bases, with 20 bases spanning the gap. CDR3 protein: CASRSQGGWVYEQYF. CDR3 in DNA: TGTGCCAGCCGATCCCAGGGGGGCTGGGTCTACGAGCAGTACTTC.

This chain connects TRBV28 to TRBJ1-5, with D uncertain. CDR1 is MDHEN and CDR2 is SYDVKM in the germline V gene. The CDR3 is 14 residues long. V dropped 6 bases and J dropped 5 bases, with 14 bases sitting between them. This chain's CDR3 is CASRAQTPHQPQHF. The CDR3 DNA sequence: TGTGCCAGCAGAGCACAGACCCCTCATCAGCCCCAGCATTTT.

The chain recombines TRBV24-1 with TRBJ1-1, with D perhaps TRBD1 (5 bases). Germline CDR1 KGHDR, CDR2 SFDVKD. The V and J ends lost 10 bases and 3 bases respectively, with 14 bases between them. This CDR3 is built from 13 residues. Written as DNA, the CDR3 is TGTGCCACAGCCCCAGGGCAGGACACTGAAGCTTTCTTT. This translates into CATAPGQDTEAFF.

CDR3 sequence reads: CASSLRAGGFDGYTF. For the CDR3, the DNA is TGTGCCAGCAGCCTTCGGGCAGGGGGCTTTGATGGCTACACCTTC. The J gene is TRBJ1-2, the V gene TRBV16, with 8 bases aligning to TRBD1. The ends lost 4 bases at V and 6 bases at J; junction bases unmatched: 10. In germline, CDR1 is KGHSY, CDR2 FQNENV. The CDR3 runs 15 residues.

A word on this clone: This sample includes further DNA sequences coding for the same CDR3. This chain connects TRBV7-2 to TRBJ2-7, with 11 bases that match TRBD2. V was clipped by 4 bases and J by 4 bases; unmatched bases: 3. The CDR3 has 14 amino acids. Germline-derived CDR1 and CDR2 are SGHTA and FQGNSA. In DNA, the CDR3 is TGTGCCAGCAGCTGGACTAGCGGGTCTTACGAGCAGTACTTC. This encodes CASSWTSGSYEQYF.

The chain has TRBV19 and TRBJ2-5; TRBD2 aligns across 14 bases. Per germline, CDR1 LNHDA and CDR2 SQIVND (reference sequence). CDR3 size: 17 residues. The ends lost 8 bases at V and 6 bases at J; junction bases unmatched: 14. The CDR3 DNA follows: TGTGCCAGTGCCCCTAGGACTAGCGGGAGGAAATCGAAGACCCAGTACTTC. Protein sequence: CASAPRTSGRKSKTQYF.

CDR3: CSVEWDRSDTQYF. Written as DNA, the CDR3 is TGCAGCGTTGAATGGGACAGATCCGATACGCAGTATTTT. The V gene is TRBV29-1, the J gene TRBJ2-3; 7 positions match TRBD1. The CDR3 is 13 amino acids. The germline gives CDR1 SQVTM, CDR2 ANQGSEA. Trimming cost V 2 bases and J 6 bases; bases outside gene matches: 5.

The chain carries TRBV7-6 and TRBJ1-3, with a tentative D call TRBD1 (6 bases). Germline CDR1 SGHVS, CDR2 FNYEAQ. This CDR3 contains 15 residues. Trimming took 4 bases from V and 0 from J, leaving 10 bases between them. Written as DNA, the CDR3 is TGTGCCAGCAGCTCCCGACAGGCCTCTGGAAACACCATATATTTT. Translating gives CASSSRQASGNTIYF.

This clone has only one observation. The chain employs TRBV2 and TRBJ2-1; TRBD1 agrees at 7 bases. The germline CDR1 and CDR2 sequences are SNHLY and FYNNEI. The CDR3 totals 11 residues. Trimming removed 11 bases from V and 5 bases from J; junction bases left unmatched: 3. The CDR3 region has the DNA TGTGCCGTCCAGGGGGACAATGAGCAGTTCTTC. Residues: CAVQGDNEQFF. Full variable domain (remainder filled in from reference TRBV2 and TRBJ2-1): EPEVTQTPSHQVTQMGQEVILRCVPISNHLYFYWYRQILGQKVEFLVSFYNNEISEKSEIFDDQFSVERPDGSNFTLKIRSTKLEDSAMYFCAVQGDNEQFFGPGTRLTVL.

The chain uses TRBV3-1 (or the pseudogene TRBV3-2) and TRBJ2-3; 8 bases are shared with TRBD2. The trim removed 1 base at V and 0 bases at J, leaving 6 bases unmatched. Germline lookup yields CDR1 LGHDT and CDR2 YNNKEL (reference sequence). CDR3 length: 17 amino acids. Written as DNA, the CDR3 is TGTGCCAGCAGCCAAGTGGCGGGAGGCTCTAGCACAGATACGCAGTATTTT. It specifies CASSQVAGGSSTDTQYF.

The chain recombines TRBV19 with TRBJ1-5, with D tentatively TRBD1 (5 bases). The V end was cut by 8 bases, the J end by 3 bases, with 11 bases between. The germline gives CDR1 LNHDA, CDR2 SQIVND (reference sequence). CDR3 length: 13 amino acids. The CDR3 DNA follows: TGTGCCAGTGGAGGGGTTAACAATCAGCCCCAGCATTTT. Protein sequence: CASGGVNNQPQHF.

The chain joins TRBV11-1 to TRBJ2-7; 9 bases align to TRBD2. The CDR3 contains 14 residues. With V trimmed by 8 bases and J by 6 bases, 11 bases remained unmatched. Per germline, CDR1 SGHAT and CDR2 FQDESV (reference sequence). The CDR3 DNA follows: TGTGCCAGCTCCGTTGCGGGACTAGCAGTCGAGCAGTACTTC. It translates to CASSVAGLAVEQYF.

V is TRBV7-2 and J is TRBJ1-3; D not certain. V was cut by 8 bases and J by 0 bases, with 14 bases left in between. Germline CDR1 is SGHTA and CDR2 is FQGNSA. CDR3 size: 15 residues. CDR3 coding DNA: TGTGCCAGCTCCCTAGTGGCACTCTCTGGAAACACCATATATTTT. This gives the protein CASSLVALSGNTIYF. The full variable domain, its missing parts supplied by reference TRBV7-2 and TRBJ1-3, is GAGVSQSPSNKVTEKGKDVELRCDPISGHTALYWYRQSLGQGLEFLIYFQGNSAPDKSGLPSDRFSAERTGGSVSTLTIQRTQQEDSAVYLCASSLVALSGNTIYFGEGSWLTVV.

This chain links TRBV19 with TRBJ2-7; 8 bases line up with TRBD2. The CDR3 contains 15 residues. Germline CDR1 reads LNHDA; CDR2 reads SQIVND (reference sequence). Unmatched junction bases numbered 8, after V lost 3 bases and J lost 4 bases. The CDR3 is CASSITDRGGYEQYF. Written as DNA, the CDR3 is TGTGCCAGTAGTATTACTGATCGGGGGGGGTACGAGCAGTACTTC.

The V gene is TRBV7-9, the J gene TRBJ1-1; a possible D gene is TRBD1 (6 bases). From germline, CDR1 is SEHNR and CDR2 FQNEAQ (reference sequence). The CDR3 loop spans 13 amino acids. V gave up 2 bases and J gave up 5 bases, with 9 bases separating them. The CDR3: CASSLPGDTEAFF. CDR3 bases: TGTGCCAGCAGCTTACCAGGGGATACTGAAGCTTTCTTT.

V and J are TRBV28 and TRBJ1-3; a weak D match, TRBD1 (6 bases). The CDR3 is made up of 15 amino acids. In germline, CDR1 is MDHEN, CDR2 SYDVKM. V shed 5 bases and J shed 2 bases, with 13 bases lying between them. The CDR3 loop reads CASSKGTYTGNTIYF. In DNA, the CDR3 is TGTGCCAGCAGTAAAGGGACATACACTGGAAACACCATATATTTT.